The sequence of this TCR beta chain was determined in a study of blood T cell repertoires in COVID-19. In the original processing: Nucleated cell number was recorded as an estimate derived from reference gene primer amplification. Profiled with immunoSEQ multiplex PCR; TCRdb holds only in-frame clones, not every one. The V and J calls and clone size come from that table; D and trimming were worked out from the DNA. This sample carries some 100,000 clones, around 90% of them seen once, and the ten largest clones take around 6.5%. The sample comprised peripheral blood. This clonotype was obtained from a woman aged 55-70 years with acute or convalescent COVID-19.

CDR3 residues: CASSERGGPDTQYF. CDR3 DNA sequence: TGTGCCAGCAGTGAAAGGGGGGGCCCAGATACGCAGTATTTT. The rearrangement joins TRBV6-1 to TRBJ2-3, with D perhaps TRBD2 (7 bases). CDR3 length: 14 residues. Deletions cut 2 bases from V and 4 bases from J, with 10 bases between. Germline lookup yields CDR1 MNHNS and CDR2 SASEGT.